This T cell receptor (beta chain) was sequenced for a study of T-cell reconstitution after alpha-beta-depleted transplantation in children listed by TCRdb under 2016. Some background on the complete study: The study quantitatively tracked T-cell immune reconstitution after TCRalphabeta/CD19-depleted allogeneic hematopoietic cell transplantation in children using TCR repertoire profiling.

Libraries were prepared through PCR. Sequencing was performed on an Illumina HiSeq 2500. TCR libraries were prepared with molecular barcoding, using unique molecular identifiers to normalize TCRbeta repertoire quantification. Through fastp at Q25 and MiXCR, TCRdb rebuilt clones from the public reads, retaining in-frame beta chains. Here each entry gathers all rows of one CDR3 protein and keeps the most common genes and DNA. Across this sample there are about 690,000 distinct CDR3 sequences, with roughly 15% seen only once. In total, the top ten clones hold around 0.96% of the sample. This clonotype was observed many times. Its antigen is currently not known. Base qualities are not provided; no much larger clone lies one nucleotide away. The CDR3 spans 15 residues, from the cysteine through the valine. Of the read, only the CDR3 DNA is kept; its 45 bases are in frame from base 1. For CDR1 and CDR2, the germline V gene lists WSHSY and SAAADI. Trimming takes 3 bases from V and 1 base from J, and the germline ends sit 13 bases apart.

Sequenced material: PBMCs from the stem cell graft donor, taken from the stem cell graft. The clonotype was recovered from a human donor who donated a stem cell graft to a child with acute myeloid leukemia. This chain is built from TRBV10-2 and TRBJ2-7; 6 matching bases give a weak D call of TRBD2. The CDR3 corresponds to CASSEGLLGSYEQYV. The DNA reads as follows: TGCGCCAGCAGTGAAGGACTATTGGGTTCCTACGAGCAGTACGTC.